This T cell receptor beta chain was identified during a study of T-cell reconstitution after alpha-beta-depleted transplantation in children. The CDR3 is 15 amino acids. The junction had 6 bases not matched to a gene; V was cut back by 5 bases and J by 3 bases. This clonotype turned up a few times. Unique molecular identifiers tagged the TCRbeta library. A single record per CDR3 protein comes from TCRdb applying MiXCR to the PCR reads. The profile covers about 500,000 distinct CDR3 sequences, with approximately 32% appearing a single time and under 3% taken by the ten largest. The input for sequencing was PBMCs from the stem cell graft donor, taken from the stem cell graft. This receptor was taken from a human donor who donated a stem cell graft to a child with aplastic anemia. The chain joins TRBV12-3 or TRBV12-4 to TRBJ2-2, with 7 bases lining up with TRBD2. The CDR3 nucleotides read TGTGCCAGCAGTGCCAGGACTAGATACACCGGGGAGCTGTTTTTT. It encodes CASSARTRYTGELFF.